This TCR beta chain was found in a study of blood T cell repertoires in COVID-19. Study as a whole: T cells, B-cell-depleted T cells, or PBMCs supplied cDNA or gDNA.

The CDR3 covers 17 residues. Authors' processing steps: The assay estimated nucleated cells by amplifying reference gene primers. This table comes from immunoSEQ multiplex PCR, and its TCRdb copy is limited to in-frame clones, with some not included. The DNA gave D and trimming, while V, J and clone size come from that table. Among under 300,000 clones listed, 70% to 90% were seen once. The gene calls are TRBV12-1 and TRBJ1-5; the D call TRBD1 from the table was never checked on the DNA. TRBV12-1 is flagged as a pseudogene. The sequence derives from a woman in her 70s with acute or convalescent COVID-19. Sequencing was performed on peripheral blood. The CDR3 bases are TGTGCCAGCAGCCCTAGGGGCACTGCTTATAGCAATCAGCCCCAGCATTTT. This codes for CASSPRGTAYSNQPQHF.